Described below is a single T cell receptor (beta chain) sequence and its context. Antigen: not known. MiXCR, run by TCRdb on the 5' RACE reads, gives a single entry per CDR3 protein. The sample yields under 900,000 distinct CDR3 sequences, about 12% seen once. The data derive from a study of identical twins. General observations from the study: In zero-insertion analyses, partial confounding could arise from invariant MAIT and iNKT cells. Twins' excess sharing was less marked for out-of-frame beta sequences. Abundant beta clonotypes from cord blood bore fewer insertions; memory repertoires lacked this pattern.

The germline V gene encodes CDR1 SGDLS and CDR2 YYNGEE. Trimming at V came to 4 bases and at J to 3 bases, leaving 9 bases not matched to a gene. The CDR3 totals 16 residues. Separately, the same data were catalogued under a study of yellow fever vaccine responses in identical twins.

The receptor's source is a woman younger than 35 in good health. Sequenced sample: PBMCs. The chain uses TRBV9 and TRBJ2-3, with TRBD2 matching 9 bases. CDR3 nucleotides: TGTGCCAGCAGCTCGGTAGCGGGAGATAGAACAGATACGCAGTATTTT. It encodes CASSSVAGDRTDTQYF.